One sample yielded the 9 T cell receptor beta chains listed below, sequenced in a study of cytomegalovirus exposure and HLA in healthy donors. The PCR used 60 Vbeta and 13 Jbeta primers. This table comes from immunoSEQ multiplex PCR, and its TCRdb copy is limited to in-frame clones, with some not included. The data contain roughly 100,000 clones, 70% to 80% of them singletons. Sequencing was carried out using PBMCs. These receptors originate from a female donor in good health and CMV-seronegative.

The table lists this clone with a count of one. The genes are TRBV13 and TRBJ2-3; 8 bases agree with TRBD1. This CDR3 is built from 14 residues. V trimming: 4 bases; J trimming: 5 bases; junction bases outside the gene matches: 5. Germline loops: CDR1 PRHDT, CDR2 FYEKMQ (reference sequence). In DNA, the CDR3 is TGTGCCAGCAGCTCCCAGGGGGCGGTAGATACGCAGTATTTT. Its translation is CASSSQGAVDTQYF.

This sequence joins TRBV29-1 and TRBJ2-5, with D hard to call. Deletions cut 8 bases from V and 5 bases from J, with 15 bases between. CDR1 is SQVTM, CDR2 ANQGSEA, per germline. The CDR3 totals 12 residues. CDR3: CSSSFSLETQYF. CDR3 in DNA: TGCAGCTCTTCTTTTAGTTTGGAGACCCAGTACTTC.

The chain carries TRBV18 and TRBJ1-1; D may be TRBD1 (5 bases). The germline CDR1 and CDR2 sequences are KGHSH and LQKENI. This CDR3 is built from 12 residues. Trimming left V 6 bases short and J 3 bases short, with 8 bases between. The CDR3 DNA is TGTGCCAGCTCCTGGGGGGACACTGAAGCTTTCTTT. Its translation is CASSWGDTEAFF.

The V and J genes are TRBV5-1 and TRBJ2-3; no clear D. Germline values: CDR1 SGHRS, CDR2 YFSETQ. This CDR3 is built from 14 residues. V shed 4 bases and J shed 0 bases, with 9 bases lying between them. The CDR3 sequence is CASSISSSTDTQYF. The CDR3 coding sequence is TGCGCCAGCAGCATATCCAGTAGCACAGATACGCAGTATTTT.

The CDR3 is CASSLGQGSWVDTQYF. Here the CDR3 DNA reads TGTGCCAGTAGTCTGGGACAGGGGAGTTGGGTAGATACGCAGTATTTT. V usage is TRBV19 and J usage is TRBJ2-3, with TRBD1 identical over 10 bases. V trimming: 5 bases; J trimming: 5 bases; junction bases outside the gene matches: 10. The CDR3 contains 16 residues. Germline assignment: CDR1 LNHDA and CDR2 SQIVND (reference sequence). The full variable domain, with the rest looked up from reference TRBV19 and TRBJ2-3, is DGGITQSPKYLFRKEGQNVTLSCEQNLNHDAMYWYRQDPGQGLRLIYYSQIVNDFQKGDIAEGYSVSREKKESFPLTVTSAQKNPTAFYLCASSLGQGSWVDTQYFGPGTRLTVL.

This sequence joins TRBV7-8 and TRBJ2-7, with D possibly matching TRBD2 (6 bases). CDR1 is SGHVS and CDR2 is FQNEAQ in the germline V gene. The ends were cut back, 0 bases at V and 5 bases at J, with 11 bases in the middle. CDR3 size: 14 residues. CDR3 in amino acids: CASSLAMWGDEQYF. CDR3 DNA sequence: TGTGCCAGCAGCTTAGCGATGTGGGGGGACGAGCAGTACTTC.

The chain combines TRBV5-8 with TRBJ2-7; TRBD1 matches at 7 bases. The CDR3 runs to 16 residues. Losses at the gene ends were 1 base for V and 7 bases for J; bases not matched to a gene: 14. Germline V gene sequence: CDR1 SGHTS, CDR2 YDEGEE. This CDR3 is CASSLTGTALVGEQYF. The CDR3 DNA sequence: TGTGCCAGCAGCTTGACCGGGACAGCGCTGGTGGGAGAGCAGTACTTC.

This chain connects TRBV7-9 to TRBJ2-1, with 9 bases aligning to TRBD2. There are 19 residues in the CDR3. V trimming: 5 bases; J trimming: 1 base; junction bases outside the gene matches: 15. Germline values: CDR1 SEHNR, CDR2 FQNEAQ (reference sequence). CDR3 loop: CASSSTETGTSSSYNEQFF. The CDR3 region has the DNA TGTGCCAGCAGCAGCACAGAGACCGGGACTAGCTCATCCTACAATGAGCAGTTCTTC.

The chain's CDR3 is CASSTGQATQETQYF. Written as DNA, the CDR3 is TGCGCCAGCAGCACGGGACAGGCGACCCAAGAGACCCAGTACTTC. This chain links TRBV5-1 with TRBJ2-5, with TRBD1 matching over 8 bases. There are 15 residues in the CDR3. V lost 4 bases and J lost 1; bases outside the gene matches: 6. Germline V CDR1 and CDR2: SGHRS, YFSETQ.